These 20 T cell receptor beta chains originate from one sample sequenced in a study of OX40 agonist ivuxolimab in advanced cancers. Method: immunoSEQ multiplex PCR; TCRdb's copy keeps in-frame clones and lacks some. The sample carries 61,000 or so clones, about 88% recorded once. The sample consisted of CD4+ or CD8+ T cells sorted from blood, taken in a trial of the OX40 agonist ivuxolimab. These TCRs come from an adult with an advanced solid tumor such as melanoma, head and neck, liver or kidney cancer.

The chain links TRBV27 to TRBJ1-2; 9 nucleotides line up with TRBD1. Per the germline V gene, CDR1 is MNHEY and CDR2 is SMNVEV (reference sequence). The CDR3 covers 13 residues. Losses at the gene ends were 6 bases for V and 7 bases for J; bases not matched to a gene: 6. CDR3 region: CASRSWTGAGYTF. Written as DNA, the CDR3 is TGTGCCAGCAGGTCCTGGACAGGGGCTGGCTACACCTTC.

Only a few counts were recorded for this clone. This chain links TRBV7-9 with TRBJ1-5, with D uncertain. The CDR3 loop spans 13 amino acids. Trimming left V 5 bases short and J 2 bases short, with 7 bases between. Per the germline V gene, CDR1 is SEHNR and CDR2 is FQNEAQ (reference sequence). CDR3 protein: CASSAPGNQPQHF. The CDR3, as DNA: TGTGCCAGCAGCGCCCCGGGCAATCAGCCCCAGCATTTT.

This chain joins TRBV19 and TRBJ1-3; TRBD1 agrees at 10 bases. Germline V gene lookup returns CDR1 LNHDA and CDR2 SQIVND (reference sequence). CDR3 length: 15 amino acids. The trim removed 5 bases at V and 7 bases at J, leaving 8 bases unmatched. This CDR3 is CASSSTGTGANTIYF. CDR3 DNA sequence: TGTGCCAGTAGTTCCACCGGGACAGGGGCCAACACCATATATTTT.

The rearrangement joins TRBV19 to TRBJ1-3; 8 bases align to TRBD1. Looked up from germline, CDR1 is LNHDA and CDR2 is SQIVND (reference sequence). This CDR3 region has 15 residues. Losses at the gene ends were 3 bases for V and 0 bases for J; bases not matched to a gene: 1. The CDR3 DNA follows: TGTGCCAGTAGTATCGGGACAGGCTCTGGAAACACCATATATTTT. It codes for CASSIGTGSGNTIYF.

V gene TRBV7-2 combines with J gene TRBJ1-5, with D unresolved. CDR1 is SGHTA, CDR2 FQGNSA, per germline. V lost 0 bases, J lost 0 bases, and 9 bases lay in between. This CDR3 is built from 16 residues. The CDR3 loop reads CASSLARSYSNQPQHF. CDR3 sequence (DNA): TGTGCCAGCAGCTTAGCCAGGAGCTATAGCAATCAGCCCCAGCATTTT.

With regard to this clone: The same CDR3 arises from other DNA sequences in this sample as well. The gene calls are TRBV30 and TRBJ2-7; no definite D call. Germline lookup yields CDR1 GTSNPN and CDR2 SVGIG (reference sequence). The CDR3 runs 12 residues. Trimming stripped 0 bases from V and 4 bases from J, with 7 bases between. The CDR3 DNA is TGTGCCTGGAGTGTACAAGGGTACGAGCAGTACTTC. Its protein is CAWSVQGYEQYF.

The chain is built from TRBV2 and TRBJ1-5; D is uncertain. The length of the CDR3 is 15 residues. Trimming shortened V by 1 base and J by 0 bases, and 7 bases separated the two germline ends. CDR1 is SNHLY, CDR2 FYNNEI, per germline. CDR3 protein: CASSEGHVSNQPQHF. The CDR3 coding sequence is TGTGCCAGCAGTGAAGGGCATGTTAGCAATCAGCCCCAGCATTTT.

The count of this clone is one. This chain links TRBV6-5 with TRBJ2-1, with D tentatively TRBD2 (6 bases). The V and J ends lost 9 bases and 8 bases respectively, with 20 bases between them. Germline CDR1 reads MNHEY; CDR2 reads SVGAGI. The CDR3 loop spans 14 amino acids. Written as DNA, the CDR3 is TGTGCCAGTCTAGCGCCCGGGGGATTGCATGAGCAGTTCTTC. Translating it yields CASLAPGGLHEQFF.

This rearrangement joins TRBV2 to TRBJ1-1; no clear D. V was clipped by 0 bases and J by 0 bases, with 11 bases between them. The CDR3 loop spans 16 amino acids. Germline V gene data show CDR1 as SNHLY and CDR2 as FYNNEI. The CDR3 nucleotides are TGTGCCAGCAGTGAAGCGTCCGCTAGAGTGAACACTGAAGCTTTCTTT. It codes for CASSEASARVNTEAFF.

This chain links TRBV5-8 with TRBJ2-4, with 11 bases lining up with TRBD1. Looked up from germline, CDR1 is SGHTS and CDR2 is YDEGEE. The V and J ends lost 4 bases and 10 bases, in that order; junction bases with no gene match: 4. The length of the CDR3 is 13 residues. The DNA for the CDR3 is TGTGCCAGCAGCGGAGGGGACAGGGGGATTCAGTACTTC. Its protein is CASSGGDRGIQYF.

CDR3 DNA: TGTGCCATCAGATCGGACAGCCCAGGGACTAATGAAAAACTGTTTTTT. Its protein product is CAIRSDSPGTNEKLFF. V usage is TRBV10-3 and J usage is TRBJ1-4, with D perhaps TRBD1 (6 bases). Germline CDR1 ENHRY, CDR2 SYGVKD. The CDR3 totals 16 residues. Trimming left V 6 bases short and J 2 bases short, with 16 bases between.

V usage is TRBV19 and J usage is TRBJ1-1, with D perhaps matching TRBD1 (5 bases). The length of the CDR3 is 15 residues. The V and J ends lost 2 bases and 3 bases respectively, with 13 bases between them. Germline V gene sequence: CDR1 LNHDA, CDR2 SQIVND (reference sequence). The CDR3: CASSIRGGEDTEAFF. CDR3 in DNA: TGTGCCAGTAGTATACGGGGAGGGGAGGACACTGAAGCTTTCTTT.

This chain links TRBV6-1 with TRBJ1-6; tentatively, D is TRBD1 (6 bases). The CDR3 contains 15 residues. Per the germline V gene, CDR1 is MNHNS and CDR2 is SASEGT. V was shortened by 6 bases and J by 14 bases, with 23 bases between the two germline ends. CDR3 sequence (DNA): TGTGCCAGCAGACCTTTGGACAGACTGTTGGAATCCCTCCACTTT. Its protein is CASRPLDRLLESLHF.

This chain links TRBV5-1 with TRBJ2-7; D possibly corresponds to TRBD2 (5 bases). There are 15 residues in the CDR3. Trimming removed 0 bases from V and 0 bases from J, with 10 bases in between. The germline CDR1 and CDR2 sequences are SGHRS and YFSETQ. CDR3 sequence: CASSLGAGLSYEQYF. Here the CDR3 DNA reads TGCGCCAGCAGCTTGGGTGCCGGACTCTCCTACGAGCAGTACTTC.

V and J are TRBV18 and TRBJ2-4; D unclear. The germline gives CDR1 KGHSH, CDR2 LQKENI. The CDR3 has 14 residues. V was clipped by 2 bases and J by 0 bases, with 5 bases between them. Here the CDR3 reads CASSPGLAKNIQYF. In DNA, the CDR3 is TGTGCCAGCTCACCAGGCCTAGCCAAAAACATTCAGTACTTC.

The chain has TRBV10-3 and TRBJ1-5; 7 bases match TRBD1. The CDR3 is 14 amino acids. Germline assignment: CDR1 ENHRY and CDR2 SYGVKD. V was clipped by 5 bases and J by 3 bases; unmatched bases: 4. The CDR3 here is CAISMTGTNQPQHF. The DNA of the CDR3 is TGTGCCATCAGTATGACAGGGACCAATCAGCCCCAGCATTTT.

Turning to this clone: The sample carries other DNA sequences with the same CDR3. The chain combines TRBV6-6 with TRBJ1-1; D unresolved. Germline values: CDR1 MNHNY, CDR2 SVGAGI (reference sequence). The CDR3 runs to 15 residues. V lost 7 bases, J lost 1 base, and 16 bases lay in between. Here the CDR3 reads CASNFYRGSNTEAFF. The CDR3 DNA sequence: TGTGCCAGCAATTTCTACAGAGGCTCGAACACTGAAGCTTTCTTT.

The chain carries TRBV11-2 and TRBJ1-1; no definite D call. The germline V gene has CDR1 SGHAT and CDR2 FQNNGV. The V end was cut by 3 bases, the J end by 2 bases, with 4 bases between. This CDR3 is 12 amino acids long. Here the CDR3 DNA reads TGTGCCAGCAGCTTCATCAACACTGAAGCTTTCTTT. It specifies CASSFINTEAFF.

This clone is medium-sized (0.01 to 0.1%) within its sample. The genes are TRBV7-9 and TRBJ2-7; TRBD1 aligns across 9 bases. Trimming at V came to 8 bases and at J to 5 bases, leaving 10 bases not matched to a gene. CDR3 length: 14 amino acids. CDR1 and CDR2 from the germline V gene are SEHNR and FQNEAQ (reference sequence). Here the CDR3 reads CASGQDRGTHEQYF. The CDR3 nucleotides read TGTGCCAGCGGCCAGGACAGGGGAACCCACGAGCAGTACTTC.

The chain recombines TRBV6-7 with TRBJ2-6; D is uncertain. TRBV6-7 is noted as an ORF with a role that remains uncertain. Trimming removed 5 bases at V and 16 bases at J, with 33 bases between. The CDR3 consists of 18 residues. The CDR3 protein is CASSRGRRFTKSGQRLTF. CDR3 coding DNA: TGTGCCAGCAGTCGTGGGCGGCGTTTTACAAAGTCGGGCCAACGTCTGACTTTC.